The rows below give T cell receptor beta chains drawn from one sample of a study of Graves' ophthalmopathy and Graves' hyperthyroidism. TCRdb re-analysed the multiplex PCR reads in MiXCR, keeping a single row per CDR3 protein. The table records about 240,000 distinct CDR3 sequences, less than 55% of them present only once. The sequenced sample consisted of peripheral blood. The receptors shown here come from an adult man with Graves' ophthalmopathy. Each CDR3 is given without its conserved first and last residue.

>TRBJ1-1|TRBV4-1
ASSQVGGAGTEAF
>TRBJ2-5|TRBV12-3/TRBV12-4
ASSHRTGQETQY
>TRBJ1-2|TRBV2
ASSTGGRASGYT
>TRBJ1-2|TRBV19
ASSIRDTRGYT
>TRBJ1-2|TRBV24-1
ATSDVGTGQGIYGYT
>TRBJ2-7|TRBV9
ASSATGRLDYEQY
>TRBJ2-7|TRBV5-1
ASSPLLTPGQGGGIGAYEQY
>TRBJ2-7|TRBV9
ASSATVVGEQY
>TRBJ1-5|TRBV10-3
ATSRPDQPQH
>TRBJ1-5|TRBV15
ATSRDQGAETQH
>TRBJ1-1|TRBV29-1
SVESTGNTEAF
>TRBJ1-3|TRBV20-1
SARGGPGQGNTIY
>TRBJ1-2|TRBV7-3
ASSPRGEGIFGYT
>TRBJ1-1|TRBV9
ASSQQGLAGAF
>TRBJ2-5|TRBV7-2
ASSFTQGNGETQY
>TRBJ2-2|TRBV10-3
AIFRTSGKDSGELF
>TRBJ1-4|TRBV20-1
SALGQGTNEKLF
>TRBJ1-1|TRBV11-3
ASSLDRLKTEAF
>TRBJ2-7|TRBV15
ATSRDRGRSYEQY
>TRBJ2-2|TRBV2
ASRVDAGELF
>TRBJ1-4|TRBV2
ASSEVTTNEKLF
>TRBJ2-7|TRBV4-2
ASSQELAEREQY
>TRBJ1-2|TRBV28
ATLSHGTGTGTYGYT
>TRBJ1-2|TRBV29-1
SVGAVTGYT
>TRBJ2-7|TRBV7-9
ASSLRQGAGEQY
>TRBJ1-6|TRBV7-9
ASRDSNSPLH
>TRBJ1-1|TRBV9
ASSVPGQGFRGTEAF
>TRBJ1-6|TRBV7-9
ASSLALGPNSPLH
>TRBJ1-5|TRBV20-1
SARGDYRDKSNQPQH
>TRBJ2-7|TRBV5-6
ASSGESGGAEEQY
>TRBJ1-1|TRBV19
ASSIDDSWNTEAF
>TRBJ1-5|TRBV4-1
ASSVRGERNQPQH
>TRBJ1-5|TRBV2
ASSDRVNQPQH
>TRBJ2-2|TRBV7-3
ASSSGQGADTGELF
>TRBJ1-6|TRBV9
ASSSMIQTSPLH
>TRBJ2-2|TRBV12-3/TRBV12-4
ASSALGANTGELF
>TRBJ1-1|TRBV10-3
ATQRGSNTEAF
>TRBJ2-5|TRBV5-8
ASSLTTGEGETQY
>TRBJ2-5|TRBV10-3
AISRLEGGVETQY
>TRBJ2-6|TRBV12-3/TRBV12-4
ASSLEMGTGTA
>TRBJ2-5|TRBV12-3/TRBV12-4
ASSFGQGDETQY
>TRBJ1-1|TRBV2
ASRTGWNTEAF
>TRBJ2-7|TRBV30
AWGTSDEQY
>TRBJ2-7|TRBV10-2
ASSESGRSYEQY
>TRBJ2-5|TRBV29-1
SAPDSLEEETQY
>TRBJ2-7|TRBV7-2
ASSLAAGQGNEQY
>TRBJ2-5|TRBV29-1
SVEEGQGRETQY
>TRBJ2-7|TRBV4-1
ASSQDREGYEQY
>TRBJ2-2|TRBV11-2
ASSPGLRYTGELF
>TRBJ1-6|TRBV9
ASSQELHSPLH
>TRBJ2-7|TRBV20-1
SARDEYEQY
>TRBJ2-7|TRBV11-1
ASSPDRRDYEQY
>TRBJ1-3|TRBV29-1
SVEDFGGNTIY
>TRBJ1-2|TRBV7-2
ASSLDWAHNYGYT
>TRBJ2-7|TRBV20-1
SARASSGTYEQY
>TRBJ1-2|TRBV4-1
ASSREWDVRGYT
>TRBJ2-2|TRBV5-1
ASSLEGQGGTGELF
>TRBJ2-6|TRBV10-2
ASRVTSGANVLT
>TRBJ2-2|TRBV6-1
ASKPMWSTGELF